Here is one TCR beta chain with its context. Antigen specificity is unknown. The data were taken from a study of T cell repertoires in cytomegalovirus infection. Study findings and constraints: Of the TCR beta families, the public ones yielded a cumulative frequency that identified carriers of CMV plus the relevant HLA. HLA-C-restricted, CMV-specific TCR beta clonotypes were dominant ex vivo.

This CDR3 region has 14 residues. Germline CDR1 MNHEY, CDR2 SVGEGT. V lost 6 bases, J lost 2 bases, and 4 bases stayed unmatched. MiXCR, applied by TCRdb to the reads, yields one record per CDR3 protein. Among fewer than 400,000 distinct CDR3 sequences listed, less than 20% were seen once. The rearrangement uses TRBV6-2 or TRBV6-3 and TRBJ2-1, with 7 bases matching TRBD2. Specimen: PBMCs. The sequence was obtained from a human donor in good health (CMV status not recorded). Some clones in this sample may be carry-over from other donors' samples. The CDR3 loop reads CASRLAPTYNEQFF. The CDR3, as DNA: TGTGCCAGCAGACTAGCGCCTACCTACAATGAGCAGTTCTTC.